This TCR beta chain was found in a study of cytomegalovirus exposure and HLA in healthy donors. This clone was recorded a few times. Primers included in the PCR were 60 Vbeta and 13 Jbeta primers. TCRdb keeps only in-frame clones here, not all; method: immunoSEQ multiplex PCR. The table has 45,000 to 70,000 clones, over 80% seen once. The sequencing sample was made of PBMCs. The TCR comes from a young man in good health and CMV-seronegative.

CDR3 sequence reads: CASSLQGVYTGELFF. In nucleotides, the CDR3 is TGTGCCAGCAGCCTCCAGGGGGTTTACACCGGGGAGCTGTTTTTT. The rearrangement links TRBV6-6 to TRBJ2-2; TRBD1 aligns across 7 bases. Germline V lookup: CDR1 MNHNY, CDR2 SVGAGI (reference sequence). The trim removed 6 bases at V and 3 bases at J, leaving 7 bases unmatched. This CDR3 has 15 residues.